A single sample is the source of the 8 T cell receptor beta chains below, sequenced in a study of shared clonotypes between healthy human individuals. The protocol was immunoSEQ multiplex PCR, while the TCRdb copy is restricted to in-frame clones and leaves out a portion. The sample comprises millions of clones, roughly 94% of which are singletons, and around 1.1% rests with the top ten. It was CD45RO-negative cells, positively selected for CCR7, that made up naive CD8 cells, with terminally differentiated effector memory CD45RA+ cells excluded. The sample taken for sequencing was naive CD8+ T cells sorted from blood. These receptors were obtained from a man aged 18 to 30 in good health.

The rearrangement joins TRBV6-5 to TRBJ2-7, with D uncertain. CDR3 size: 16 residues. The germline V gene encodes CDR1 MNHEY and CDR2 SVGAGI. The ends were cut back, 2 bases at V and 2 bases at J, with 16 bases in the middle. Here the CDR3 DNA reads TGTGCCAGCAGTTACCGTGTCACAGAAGGACCCTACGAGCAGTACTTC. Translated, it gives CASSYRVTEGPYEQYF.

This sequence joins TRBV10-3 and TRBJ2-3; TRBD2 might be the D (7 bases). V lost 6 bases to trimming and J lost 1 base, with 17 bases between them. This CDR3 spans 16 amino acids. Looked up from germline, CDR1 is ENHRY and CDR2 is SYGVKD. The CDR3 DNA is TGTGCCATCAGGCGGGGGCATGCCGGTGGCACAGATACGCAGTATTTT. As protein: CAIRRGHAGGTDTQYF.

The chain carries TRBV6-5 and TRBJ2-7; D gene ambiguous. This CDR3 region has 12 residues. V dropped 6 bases and J dropped 7 bases, with 13 bases sitting between them. Looked up from germline, CDR1 is MNHEY and CDR2 is SVGAGI. The CDR3 loop is CASSPGSTEQYF. The CDR3 DNA reads TGTGCCAGCAGCCCAGGATCTACGGAGCAGTACTTC.

J is TRBJ2-7 and V is TRBV28; D tentatively reads TRBD1 or TRBD2 (5 bases each). The length of the CDR3 is 14 residues. CDR1 is MDHEN, CDR2 SYDVKM, per germline. Trimming shortened V by 2 bases and J by 0 bases, and 8 bases separated the two germline ends. This chain's CDR3 is CASSLRDVSYEQYF. In DNA, the CDR3 is TGTGCCAGCAGTTTACGGGACGTCTCCTACGAGCAGTACTTC. The entire variable domain, with the rest obtained from reference TRBV28 and TRBJ2-7, is as follows: DVKVTQSSRYLVKRTGEKVFLECVQDMDHENMFWYRQDPGLGLRLIYFSYDVKMKEKGDIPEGYSVSREKKERFSLILESASTNQTSMYLCASSLRDVSYEQYFGPGTRLTVT.

V and J are TRBV5-4 and TRBJ1-2; 12 bases match TRBD1. The ends lost 6 bases at V and 6 bases at J; junction bases unmatched: 3. Germline V lookup: CDR1 SGHNT, CDR2 YYREEE (reference sequence). This CDR3 spans 13 amino acids. CDR3 sequence reads: CASTGTGGDGYTF. The CDR3, as DNA: TGTGCCAGCACCGGGACAGGGGGCGATGGCTACACCTTC.

The J gene is TRBJ2-7, the V gene TRBV9; a possible D gene is TRBD1 (5 bases). The CDR3 runs 14 residues. Germline V gives CDR1 SGDLS, CDR2 YYNGEE. Trimming shortened V by 4 bases and J by 4 bases, and 15 bases separated the two germline ends. The CDR3 DNA reads TGTGCCAGCAGCCCATATGACAGTGATTACGAGCAGTACTTC. Its translation: CASSPYDSDYEQYF.

V usage is TRBV18 and J usage is TRBJ2-7; 10 positions match TRBD1. After removal of 5 bases from V and 2 bases from J, the junction contained 3 bases not matched to a gene. The germline CDR1 and CDR2 sequences are KGHSH and LQKENI. The CDR3 covers 14 residues. CDR3 sequence (DNA): TGTGCCAGCTCAGCGACAGGGGGCGCCTACGAGCAGTACTTC. Translation: CASSATGGAYEQYF.

The rearrangement links TRBV6-1 to TRBJ2-1, with 8 bases aligning to TRBD1. CDR1 is MNHNS and CDR2 is SASEGT in the germline V gene. The CDR3 is 14 amino acids. V shed 5 bases and J 0 bases; nucleotides not matched to a gene: 0. CDR3 residues: CASSTGGSYNEQFF. The DNA for the CDR3 is TGTGCCAGCAGTACAGGGGGCTCCTACAATGAGCAGTTCTTC.